This passage covers 10 T cell receptor beta chains from one sample sequenced in a study of radiotherapy plus CTLA-4 blockade in lung cancer. Here immunoSEQ multiplex PCR was the method, and the copy in TCRdb shows in-frame clones only, minus some. The data show about 25,000 clones, 73% seen once. The starting material was peripheral blood, obtained from a patient treated with radiotherapy plus ipilimumab. These receptors came from a human donor with non-small cell lung cancer who had stable disease on radiotherapy plus ipilimumab.

A few counts support this clone. The chain has TRBV2 and TRBJ2-7; the match to TRBD1 covers 9 bases. Germline lookup yields CDR1 SNHLY and CDR2 FYNNEI. V lost 2 bases and J lost 5; bases outside the gene matches: 7. CDR3 length: 15 residues. The CDR3 nucleotides are TGTGCCAGCAGTGAACGGACAGGGGCGGCCCACGAGCAGTACTTC. Encoded protein: CASSERTGAAHEQYF.

This clone was seen just once. This rearrangement joins TRBV5-6 to TRBJ2-5; no clear D gene. The CDR3 has 14 amino acids. V lost 1 base and J 1 base, leaving 8 bases between the germline ends. Germline V gene sequence: CDR1 SGHDT, CDR2 YYEEEE. The CDR3 nucleotides read TGTGCCAGCAGCTTGAACGTAATCCAAGAGACCCAGTACTTC. Encoded protein: CASSLNVIQETQYF.

V and J are TRBV6-1 and TRBJ1-1; D uncertain. The CDR3 spans 12 residues. CDR1 and CDR2 from the germline V gene are MNHNS and SASEGT. Trimming shortened V by 4 bases and J by 1 base, and 4 bases separated the two germline ends. This chain's CDR3 is CASSGANTEAFF. The CDR3 DNA reads as TGTGCCAGCAGTGGGGCGAACACTGAAGCTTTCTTT.

The J gene is TRBJ2-7, the V gene TRBV6-6; D not resolved. Per germline, CDR1 MNHNY and CDR2 SVGAGI (reference sequence). There are 14 residues in the CDR3. Trimming took 6 bases from V and 2 from J, leaving 14 bases between them. CDR3 sequence: CASSPRDNTYEQYF. The DNA of the CDR3 is TGTGCCAGCAGCCCCAGAGACAACACCTACGAGCAGTACTTC.

V and J are TRBV7-8 and TRBJ1-2; tentatively, D is TRBD1 (5 bases). V was shortened by 2 bases and J by 2 bases, with 6 bases between the two germline ends. In germline, CDR1 is SGHVS, CDR2 FQNEAQ. The CDR3 runs 13 residues. CDR3 amino acids: CASSLNRNYGYTF. CDR3 bases: TGTGCCAGCAGCTTAAACAGGAACTATGGCTACACCTTC.

V gene TRBV18 combines with J gene TRBJ2-6, with TRBD1 matching 8 bases. V gave up 4 bases and J gave up 8 bases; unmatched junction bases: 19. Germline V CDR1 and CDR2: KGHSH, LQKENI. The CDR3 consists of 19 residues. The CDR3 sequence: CASSREAQTGGSSSNVLTF. The CDR3 bases are TGTGCCAGCTCACGGGAGGCCCAAACAGGGGGAAGTTCGTCCAACGTCCTGACTTTC.

The chain recombines TRBV7-5 with TRBJ2-2. TRBV7-5 is recorded as a pseudogene. The CDR3 loop spans 16 amino acids. In nucleotides, the CDR3 is TGTGCCAGAAGCTTAGTTACGGATTGGGACACCGGGGAGCTGTTTTTT. It translates to CARSLVTDWDTGELFF.

This chain links TRBV6-1 with TRBJ1-1; 7 bases fit TRBD1. Trimming cost V 1 base and J 0 bases; bases outside gene matches: 5. Per the germline V gene, CDR1 is MNHNS and CDR2 is SASEGT. The CDR3 covers 16 residues. CDR3 DNA: TGTGCCAGCAGTGAAGTAGGAGGGGGCATGAACACTGAAGCTTTCTTT. Encoded protein: CASSEVGGGMNTEAFF.

The V gene is TRBV6-9, the J gene TRBJ1-1, with D possibly being TRBD1 (6 bases). Germline V gives CDR1 MNHGY, CDR2 SVAAGI. The CDR3 runs 14 residues. Trimming took off 9 bases at V and 5 bases at J, with 19 bases between the two ends. The CDR3 DNA follows: TGTGCCAGTAGACAAAGGGGGGGCCAGACTGAAGCTTTCTTT. The encoded protein is CASRQRGGQTEAFF.

The V and J genes are TRBV2 and TRBJ2-2; D uncertain. The length of the CDR3 is 14 residues. Germline V CDR1 and CDR2: SNHLY, FYNNEI. Trimming stripped 3 bases from V and 6 bases from J, with 11 bases between. This CDR3 reads CASSELRSAGELFF. CDR3 in DNA: TGTGCCAGCAGTGAGTTGCGGAGCGCCGGGGAGCTGTTTTTT.